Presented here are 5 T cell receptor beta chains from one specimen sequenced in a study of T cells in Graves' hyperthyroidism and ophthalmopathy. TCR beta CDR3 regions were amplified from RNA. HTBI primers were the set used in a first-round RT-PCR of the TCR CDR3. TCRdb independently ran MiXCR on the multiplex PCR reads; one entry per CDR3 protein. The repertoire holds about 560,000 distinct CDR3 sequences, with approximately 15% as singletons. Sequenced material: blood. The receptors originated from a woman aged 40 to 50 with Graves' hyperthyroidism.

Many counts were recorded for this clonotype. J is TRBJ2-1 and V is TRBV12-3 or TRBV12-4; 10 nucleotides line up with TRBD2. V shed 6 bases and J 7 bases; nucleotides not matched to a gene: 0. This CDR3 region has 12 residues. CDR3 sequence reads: CASRTSGNEQFF. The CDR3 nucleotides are TGTGCCAGCAGGACTAGCGGGAATGAGCAGTTCTTC.

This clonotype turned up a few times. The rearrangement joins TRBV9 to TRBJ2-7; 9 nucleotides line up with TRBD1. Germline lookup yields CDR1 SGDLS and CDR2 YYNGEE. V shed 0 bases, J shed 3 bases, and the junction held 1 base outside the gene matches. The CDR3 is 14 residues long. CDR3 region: CASSVEDRGYEQYF. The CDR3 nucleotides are TGTGCCAGCAGCGTAGAGGACAGGGGCTACGAGCAGTACTTC. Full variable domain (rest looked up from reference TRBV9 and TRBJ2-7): DSGVTQTPKHLITATGQRVTLRCSPRSGDLSVYWYQQSLDQGLQFLIQYYNGEERAKGNILERFSAQQFPDLHSELNLSSLELGDSALYFCASSVEDRGYEQYFGPGTRLTVT.

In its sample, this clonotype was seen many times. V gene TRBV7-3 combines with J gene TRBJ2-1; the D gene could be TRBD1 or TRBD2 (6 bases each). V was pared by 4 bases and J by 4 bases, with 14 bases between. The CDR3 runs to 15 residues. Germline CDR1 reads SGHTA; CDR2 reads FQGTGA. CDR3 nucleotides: TGTGCCAGCAGCTCCGAGGGGGGTTTGTACAATGAGCAGTTCTTC. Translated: CASSSEGGLYNEQFF. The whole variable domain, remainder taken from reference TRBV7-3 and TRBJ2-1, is GAGVSQTPSNKVTEKGKYVELRCDPISGHTALYWYRQSLGQGPEFLIYFQGTGAADDSGLPNDRFFAVRPEGSVSTLKIQRTERGDSAVYLCASSSEGGLYNEQFFGPGTRLTVL.

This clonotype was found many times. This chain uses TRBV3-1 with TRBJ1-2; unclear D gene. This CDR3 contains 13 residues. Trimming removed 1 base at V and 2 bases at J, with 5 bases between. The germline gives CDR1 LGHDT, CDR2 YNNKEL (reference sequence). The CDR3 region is CASSQASNYGYTF. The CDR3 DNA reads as TGTGCCAGCAGCCAAGCCAGCAACTATGGCTACACCTTC.

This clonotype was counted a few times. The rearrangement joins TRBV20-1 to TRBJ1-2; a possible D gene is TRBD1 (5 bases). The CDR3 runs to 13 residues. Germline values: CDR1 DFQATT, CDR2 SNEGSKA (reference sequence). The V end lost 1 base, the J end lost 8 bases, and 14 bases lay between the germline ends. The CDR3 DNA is TGCAGTGCTAGAGTGTGGGGGGGAGAGGGCTACACCTTC. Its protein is CSARVWGGEGYTF.